A selection of T cell receptor beta chains follows, all from one sample in a study of shared clonotypes between healthy human individuals. Sequencing used immunoSEQ multiplex PCR; TCRdb keeps in-frame clones, though not all of them. The profile shows 2.5 million or so clones, 90% to 95% of them singletons. The specimen sequenced was naive CD4+ T cells sorted from blood. Receptors originate from a man between 18 and 35 years old in good health. CDR3s include the opening cysteine and the closing phenylalanine or tryptophan. Fields, in order: J gene, clone size, D gene, V gene, CDR3 protein, CDR3 DNA. The D gene is left open where the match is weak. Expanded clones are given a class, and other clones once, few, many or no size at all.

TRBJ2-3,.,.,TRBV6-4,CASSEEGNTDTQYF,TGTGCCAGCAGCGAGGAGGGGAACACAGATACGCAGTATTTT
TRBJ2-7,once,.,TRBV10-3,CAISEVLEEQYF,TGTGCCATCAGTGAGGTTCTAGAGGAGCAGTACTTC
TRBJ1-1,.,.,TRBV4-1,CASSYALGGNTEAFF,TGCGCCAGCAGCTACGCCCTAGGGGGGAACACTGAAGCTTTCTTT
TRBJ1-1,.,.,TRBV5-1,CASTVTGMDTEAFF,TGCGCCAGCACTGTAACAGGGATGGACACTGAAGCTTTCTTT
TRBJ2-3,.,TRBD2,TRBV6-1,CASSEAWLAGRDTQYF,TGTGCCAGCAGTGAAGCATGGCTAGCGGGAAGAGATACGCAGTATTTT
TRBJ2-5,.,.,TRBV5-4,CASSKPEQETQYF,TGTGCCAGCAGCAAACCCGAACAAGAGACCCAGTACTTC
TRBJ1-5,once,.,TRBV9,CASSATASNQPQHF,TGTGCCAGCAGCGCGACAGCTAGCAATCAGCCCCAGCATTTT
TRBJ2-5,.,TRBD2,TRBV7-7,CASSRDGGSTETQYF,TGTGCTAGCAGCCGGGACGGCGGGAGTACGGAGACCCAGTACTTC
TRBJ2-7,.,.,TRBV18,CASSSTSLRYEQYF,TGTGCCAGCTCATCCACATCTCTCCGATACGAGCAGTACTTC
TRBJ2-1,.,.,TRBV6-1,CATRAGQHHNEQFF,TGTGCCACCCGAGCGGGACAGCACCACAATGAGCAGTTCTTC
TRBJ2-5,.,.,TRBV11-2,CASRNTRGVETQYF,TGTGCCAGCAGGAATACCCGAGGAGTAGAGACCCAGTACTTC
TRBJ2-3,.,.,TRBV10-2,CASSGGADTQYF,TGCGCCAGCAGCGGCGGCGCAGATACGCAGTATTTT
TRBJ2-7,.,.,TRBV6-6,CASSSGYRAGNEQYF,TGTGCCAGCAGTTCCGGTTACAGGGCTGGGAACGAGCAGTACTTC
TRBJ1-1,.,TRBD1,TRBV6-5,CASSPSGQGGRAFF,TGTGCCAGCAGCCCCTCAGGACAGGGTGGGAGGGCTTTCTTT
TRBJ2-7,.,.,TRBV13,CASSLRVNSQGSYEQYF,TGTGCCAGCAGCTTACGAGTCAACTCACAGGGCTCCTACGAGCAGTACTTC
TRBJ2-2,.,.,TRBV5-4,CASSDEAGGPGELFF,TGTGCCAGCAGCGATGAGGCAGGGGGGCCCGGGGAGCTGTTTTTT
TRBJ2-7,.,.,TRBV6-5,CASSRDVSSYEQYF,TGTGCCAGCAGCCGGGACGTAAGCTCCTACGAGCAGTACTTC
TRBJ1-5,.,.,TRBV6-1,CASSGMWGSNQPQHF,TGTGCCAGCAGTGGTATGTGGGGGAGCAATCAGCCCCAGCATTTT
TRBJ2-4,.,.,TRBV19,CASSAQDSIQYF,TGTGCCAGTAGTGCCCAGGACAGCATTCAGTACTTC
TRBJ2-5,.,.,TRBV30,CAWSGGGGQETQYF,TGTGCCTGGAGTGGAGGGGGGGGCCAAGAGACCCAGTACTTC
TRBJ1-2,.,TRBD1,TRBV25-1,CASSDGTGATNYGYTF,TGTGCCAGCAGTGATGGGACAGGGGCGACTAACTATGGCTACACCTTC
TRBJ1-5,.,.,TRBV28,CASSFLLGQPQHF,TGTGCCAGCAGTTTTCTTCTGGGCCAGCCCCAGCATTTT
TRBJ2-2,.,.,TRBV7-6,CASSSLPGNTGELFF,TGTGCCAGCAGCTCACTCCCTGGGAACACCGGGGAGCTGTTTTTT
TRBJ1-4,.,.,TRBV18,CASSPPRVTSATNEKLFF,TGTGCCAGCTCACCACCGAGGGTTACGTCTGCAACTAATGAAAAACTGTTTTTT
TRBJ2-2,.,TRBD1,TRBV4-3,CASSLRIPGQGPNTGELFF,TGCGCCAGCAGCCTTCGTATCCCCGGACAGGGGCCGAACACCGGGGAGCTGTTTTTT
TRBJ1-1,.,.,TRBV27,CASSRTGGVEAFF,TGTGCCAGCAGTCGGACGGGGGGGGTTGAAGCTTTCTTT
TRBJ2-3,few,.,TRBV19,CASSERAQGTDTQYF,TGTGCCAGTAGTGAGCGGGCCCAAGGCACAGATACGCAGTATTTT
TRBJ2-2,.,TRBD1,TRBV10-3,CAISGTGGTGELFF,TGTGCCATCAGTGGGACAGGGGGCACCGGGGAGCTGTTTTTT
TRBJ1-1,.,.,TRBV28,CASSQGSKSTEAFF,TGTGCCAGCAGTCAGGGTTCGAAGAGCACTGAAGCTTTCTTT
TRBJ2-6,.,.,TRBV6-4,CASSETGSGANVLTF,TGTGCCAGCAGCGAAACAGGGAGTGGGGCCAACGTCCTGACTTTC
TRBJ2-7,.,TRBD2,TRBV6-1,CASSDWGGSGQYF,TGTGCCAGCAGTGATTGGGGGGGGTCCGGGCAGTACTTC
TRBJ1-4,.,.,TRBV19,CASSTGAEKLFF,TGTGCCAGTAGTACAGGTGCCGAAAAACTGTTTTTT
TRBJ2-7,.,.,TRBV2,CASSESSHSYEQYF,TGTGCCAGCAGTGAATCCTCTCACTCCTACGAGCAGTACTTC
TRBJ2-7,.,TRBD2,TRBV7-2,CASSLVRAGRWNEQYF,TGTGCCAGCAGCTTAGTTAGAGCGGGAAGGTGGAACGAGCAGTACTTC
TRBJ2-7,.,TRBD2,TRBV7-9,CASSSNGGEQYF,TGTGCCAGCAGCTCCAACGGGGGGGAGCAGTACTTC
TRBJ2-1,.,.,TRBV29-1,CSVEIVSSSNEQFF,TGCAGCGTTGAGATAGTATCGTCTAGCAATGAGCAGTTCTTC
TRBJ1-1,once,TRBD1,TRBV10-3,CAISDNRGAASTEAFF,TGTGCCATCAGTGATAACAGGGGGGCGGCCAGCACTGAAGCTTTCTTT
TRBJ2-1,.,TRBD2,TRBV2,CASAREGGGYNEQFF,TGTGCCAGCGCCCGGGAGGGCGGGGGGTACAATGAGCAGTTCTTC
TRBJ1-2,.,.,TRBV11-2,CASPGASNGYTF,TGTGCCAGCCCCGGGGCAAGTAATGGCTACACCTTC
TRBJ1-2,.,.,TRBV7-9,CASSPRSGYGYTF,TGTGCCAGCAGCCCCCGCAGCGGCTATGGCTACACCTTC
TRBJ2-3,.,.,TRBV25-1,CASTPEVGGPTDTQYF,TGTGCCAGCACCCCAGAGGTAGGAGGTCCCACAGATACGCAGTATTTT
TRBJ2-5,.,TRBD2,TRBV29-1,CSVQAGGAGTQYF,TGCAGCGTCCAGGCGGGGGGCGCCGGGACCCAGTACTTC
TRBJ1-1,once,.,TRBV19,CASSIGRGFEAFF,TGTGCCAGTAGTATAGGCCGCGGATTTGAAGCTTTCTTT
TRBJ2-7,once,TRBD2,TRBV4-1,CASSHGRLAGNSYEQYF,TGCGCCAGCAGCCACGGTCGACTAGCGGGCAACTCCTACGAGCAGTACTTC
TRBJ2-2,.,.,TRBV19,CASSRQTNTGELFF,TGTGCCAGTAGTAGACAGACTAACACCGGGGAGCTGTTTTTT
TRBJ1-3,.,.,TRBV7-2,CASSLGNRAGNTIYF,TGTGCCAGCAGCTTGGGTAACAGGGCCGGAAACACCATATATTTT
TRBJ2-7,.,.,TRBV4-3,CASSQDWGATYEQYF,TGCGCCAGCAGCCAAGATTGGGGGGCAACGTACGAGCAGTACTTC
TRBJ2-3,.,.,TRBV7-8,CASSSPAWPNADTQYF,TGTGCCAGCAGTTCCCCGGCCTGGCCAAATGCAGATACGCAGTATTTT
TRBJ1-2,.,.,TRBV6-5,CASRGPLGNYGYTF,TGTGCCAGCAGAGGACCTCTGGGGAACTATGGCTACACCTTC
TRBJ1-4,.,.,TRBV7-2,CASNEGFATNEKLFF,TGTGCCAGCAATGAAGGGTTTGCAACTAATGAAAAACTGTTTTTT
TRBJ1-5,.,TRBD1,TRBV7-8,CASSWGGTGEQPQHF,TGTGCCAGCAGCTGGGGGGGGACAGGGGAGCAGCCCCAGCATTTT
TRBJ2-7,.,TRBD1,TRBV5-5,CASSFRDRGYEQYF,TGTGCCAGCAGCTTTAGGGACAGAGGCTACGAGCAGTACTTC